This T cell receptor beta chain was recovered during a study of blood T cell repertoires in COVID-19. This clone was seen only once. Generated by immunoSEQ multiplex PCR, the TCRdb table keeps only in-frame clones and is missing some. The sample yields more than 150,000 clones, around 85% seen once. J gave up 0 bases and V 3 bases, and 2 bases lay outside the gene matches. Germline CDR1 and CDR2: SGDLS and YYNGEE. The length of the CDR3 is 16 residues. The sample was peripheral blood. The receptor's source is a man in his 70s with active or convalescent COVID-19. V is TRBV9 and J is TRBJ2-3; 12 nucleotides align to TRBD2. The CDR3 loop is CASSALAGGSTDTQYF. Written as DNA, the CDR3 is TGTGCCAGCAGCGCCCTAGCGGGGGGGAGCACAGATACGCAGTATTTT.